This T cell receptor (beta chain) was found in a study of CDR3 diversity in severe acne. The V gene end was trimmed by 7 bases and the J gene end by 4 bases; junction bases not matched to a gene: 5. Germline values: CDR1 SQVTM, CDR2 ANQGSEA. This CDR3 contains 12 residues. TCRdb re-called the PCR reads with MiXCR, one entry per CDR3 protein. Of approximately 80,000 distinct CDR3 sequences listed, over 40% are singletons. This clonotype originated in a male donor in good health, without acne. V and J are TRBV29-1 and TRBJ1-1; 8 bases fit TRBD1. Input material: blood. The CDR3 is CSATGVSTEAFF. CDR3 in DNA: TGCAGCGCGACAGGGGTTTCCACTGAAGCTTTCTTT.